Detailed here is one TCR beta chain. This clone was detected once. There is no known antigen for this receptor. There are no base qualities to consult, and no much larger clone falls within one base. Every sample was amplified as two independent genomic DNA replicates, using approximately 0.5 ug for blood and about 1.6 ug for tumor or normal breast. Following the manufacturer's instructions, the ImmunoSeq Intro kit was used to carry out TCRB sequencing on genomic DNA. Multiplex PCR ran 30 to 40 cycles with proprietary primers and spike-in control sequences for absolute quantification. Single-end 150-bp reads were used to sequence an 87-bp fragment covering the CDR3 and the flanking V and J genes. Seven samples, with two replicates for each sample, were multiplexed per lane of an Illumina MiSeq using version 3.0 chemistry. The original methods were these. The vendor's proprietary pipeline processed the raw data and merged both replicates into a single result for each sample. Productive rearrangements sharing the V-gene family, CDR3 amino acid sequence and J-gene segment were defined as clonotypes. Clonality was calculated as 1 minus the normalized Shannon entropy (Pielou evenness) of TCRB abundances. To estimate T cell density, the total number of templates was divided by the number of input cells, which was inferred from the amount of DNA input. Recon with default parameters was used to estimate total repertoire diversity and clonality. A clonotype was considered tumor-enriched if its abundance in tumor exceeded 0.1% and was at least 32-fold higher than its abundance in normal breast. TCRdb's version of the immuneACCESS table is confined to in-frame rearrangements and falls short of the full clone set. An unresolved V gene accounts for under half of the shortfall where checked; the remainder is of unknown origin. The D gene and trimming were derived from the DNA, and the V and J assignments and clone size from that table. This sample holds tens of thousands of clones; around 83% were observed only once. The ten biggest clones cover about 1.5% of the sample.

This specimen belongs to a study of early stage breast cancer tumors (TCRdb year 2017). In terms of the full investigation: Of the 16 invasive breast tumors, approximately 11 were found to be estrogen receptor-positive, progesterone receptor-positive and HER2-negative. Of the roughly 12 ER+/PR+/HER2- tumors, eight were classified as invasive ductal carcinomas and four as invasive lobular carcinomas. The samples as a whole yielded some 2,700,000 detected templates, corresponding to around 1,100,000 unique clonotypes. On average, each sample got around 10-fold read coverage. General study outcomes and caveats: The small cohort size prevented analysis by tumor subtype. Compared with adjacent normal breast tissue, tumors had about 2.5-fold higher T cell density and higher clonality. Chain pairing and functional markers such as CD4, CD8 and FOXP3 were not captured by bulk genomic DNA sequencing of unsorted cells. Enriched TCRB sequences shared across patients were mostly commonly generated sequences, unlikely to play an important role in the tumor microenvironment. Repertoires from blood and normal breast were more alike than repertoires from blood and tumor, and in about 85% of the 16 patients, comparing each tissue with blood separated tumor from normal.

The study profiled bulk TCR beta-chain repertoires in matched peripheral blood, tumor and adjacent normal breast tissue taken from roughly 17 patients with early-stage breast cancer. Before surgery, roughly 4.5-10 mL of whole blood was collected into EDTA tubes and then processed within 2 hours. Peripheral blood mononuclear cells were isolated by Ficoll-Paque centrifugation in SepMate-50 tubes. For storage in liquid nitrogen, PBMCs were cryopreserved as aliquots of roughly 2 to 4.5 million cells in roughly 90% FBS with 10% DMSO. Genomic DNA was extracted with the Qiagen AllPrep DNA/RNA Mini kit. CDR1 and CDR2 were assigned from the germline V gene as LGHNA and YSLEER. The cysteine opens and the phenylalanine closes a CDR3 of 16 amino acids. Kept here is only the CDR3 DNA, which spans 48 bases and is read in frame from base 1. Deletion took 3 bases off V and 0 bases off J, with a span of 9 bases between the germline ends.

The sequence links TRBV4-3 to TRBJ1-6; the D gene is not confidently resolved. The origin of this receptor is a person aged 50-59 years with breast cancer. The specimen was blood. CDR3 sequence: CASSHLTSSYNSPLHF. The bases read TGCGCCAGCAGCCACTTGACAAGCTCCTATAATTCACCCCTCCACTTT.